What follows are 21 T cell receptor beta chains derived from one specimen sequenced in a study of technical replicates of blood from a few donors. TCRdb keeps only in-frame clones here, not all; method: immunoSEQ multiplex PCR. The profile shows about 94,000 clones, almost 97% of them singletons. Sequenced sample: T cells isolated from PBMCs. These TCRs come from a human donor in good health.

This sequence joins TRBV6-5 and TRBJ1-3, with D possibly TRBD1 on 6 matching bases. The CDR3 loop spans 15 amino acids. Germline V gene lookup returns CDR1 MNHEY and CDR2 SVGAGI. Trimming stripped 3 bases from V and 2 bases from J, with 11 bases between. This CDR3 is CASSYDRDTGNTIYF. CDR3 DNA: TGTGCCAGCAGTTATGACCGGGACACTGGAAACACCATATATTTT.

This clone was seen once. This chain uses TRBV5-6 with TRBJ2-1; D perhaps matches TRBD2 (5 bases). Looked up from germline, CDR1 is SGHDT and CDR2 is YYEEEE. The CDR3 spans 15 residues. V lost 6 bases, J lost 3 bases, and 16 bases lay in between. CDR3 bases: TGTGCCAGCAATAAACGGGATCTCTTCTACAATGAGCAGTTCTTC. This sequence encodes CASNKRDLFYNEQFF.

The chain joins TRBV6-1 to TRBJ2-1; 8 nucleotides agree with TRBD1. Germline V gene data show CDR1 as MNHNS and CDR2 as SASEGT. The ends lost 2 bases at V and 5 bases at J; junction bases unmatched: 5. The CDR3 runs to 15 residues. The CDR3 DNA reads TGTGCCAGCAGTGAACGCTGGACAGGGCACAATGAGCAGTTCTTC. It codes for CASSERWTGHNEQFF.

The V call is TRBV7-2, the J call TRBJ2-2; TRBD2 agrees at 8 bases. Germline V lookup: CDR1 SGHTA, CDR2 FQGNSA. The CDR3 has 15 amino acids. Trimming at V came to 5 bases and at J to 8 bases, leaving 10 bases not matched to a gene. CDR3 nucleotides: TGTGCCAGCAGCGGGGTCAGCGGGAGTTTAGGGGAGCTGTTTTTT. Amino acid sequence: CASSGVSGSLGELFF. The complete variable domain, with remaining parts taken from reference TRBV7-2 and TRBJ2-2, reads GAGVSQSPSNKVTEKGKDVELRCDPISGHTALYWYRQSLGQGLEFLIYFQGNSAPDKSGLPSDRFSAERTGGSVSTLTIQRTQQEDSAVYLCASSGVSGSLGELFFGEGSRLTVL.

The chain links TRBV10-3 to TRBJ2-1; D is unclear. V was pared by 2 bases and J by 8 bases, with 13 bases between. Germline-derived CDR1 and CDR2 are ENHRY and SYGVKD. There are 14 residues in the CDR3. The CDR3 reads CAISEVSGAYEQFF. CDR3 in DNA: TGTGCCATCAGTGAGGTGTCAGGTGCGTATGAGCAGTTCTTC.

The J gene is TRBJ2-5, the V gene TRBV6-6; a possible D gene is TRBD2 (6 bases). The ends were cut back, 7 bases at V and 1 base at J, with 7 bases in the middle. The length of the CDR3 is 12 residues. In germline, CDR1 is MNHNY, CDR2 SVGAGI (reference sequence). CDR3 sequence (DNA): TGTGCCAGCATGGGGGGCCAAGAGACCCAGTACTTC. Protein: CASMGGQETQYF.

The J gene is TRBJ2-3, the V gene TRBV7-9, with D hard to call. The germline V gene has CDR1 SEHNR and CDR2 FQNEAQ (reference sequence). The V and J ends lost 1 base and 14 bases respectively, with 10 bases between them. The CDR3 loop spans 11 amino acids. Here the CDR3 reads CASSLGAIPYF. DNA of the CDR3: TGTGCCAGCAGCTTAGGGGCCATCCCGTATTTT.

The chain recombines TRBV5-4 with TRBJ2-2; 11 bases match TRBD1. The CDR3 loop spans 19 amino acids. V was pared by 0 bases and J by 1 base, with 8 bases of the junction left unmatched. Germline CDR1 and CDR2: SGHNT and YYREEE (reference sequence). As DNA, the CDR3 is TGTGCCAGCAGCTTGGCCGGGACAGGGGGGACGGGGAACACCGGGGAGCTGTTTTTT. This sequence encodes CASSLAGTGGTGNTGELFF. The entire variable domain, with the rest obtained from reference TRBV5-4 and TRBJ2-2, is as follows: ETGVTQSPTHLIKTRGQQVTLRCSSQSGHNTVSWYQQALGQGPQFIFQYYREEENGRGNFPPRFSGLQFPNYSSELNVNALELDDSALYLCASSLAGTGGTGNTGELFFGEGSRLTVL.

As DNA, the CDR3 is TGTGCCAGCAGTTGGGCTGGGACAGCCGGCTATGGCTACACCTTC. Translating it yields CASSWAGTAGYGYTF. The genes are TRBV27 and TRBJ1-2, with 7 bases lining up with TRBD1. Per the germline V gene, CDR1 is MNHEY and CDR2 is SMNVEV (reference sequence). With 4 bases clipped from V and 4 bases from J, the junction kept 9 bases outside the gene matches. This CDR3 has 15 amino acids.

The chain combines TRBV5-1 with TRBJ2-7; 10 bases map to TRBD1. This CDR3 spans 14 amino acids. Germline assignment: CDR1 SGHRS and CDR2 YFSETQ. Trimming took 2 bases from V and 3 from J; bases not matched to a gene: 2. The CDR3 here is CASSLGTGVYEQYF. The CDR3 DNA follows: TGCGCCAGCAGCTTAGGGACAGGGGTCTACGAGCAGTACTTC.

V and J are TRBV10-3 and TRBJ2-1; D unresolved. The germline gives CDR1 ENHRY, CDR2 SYGVKD. The CDR3 spans 14 residues. The germline V and J ends were trimmed by 7 bases and 8 bases, with 18 bases remaining between them. The CDR3 sequence is CAITRELSTDEQFF. The CDR3 nucleotides are TGTGCCATCACCCGCGAGTTGAGCACGGATGAGCAGTTCTTC.

The chain recombines TRBV7-9 with TRBJ2-7; 7 bases are a match to TRBD2. The CDR3 contains 14 residues. With 5 bases clipped from V and 2 bases from J, the junction kept 6 bases outside the gene matches. The germline V gene has CDR1 SEHNR and CDR2 FQNEAQ (reference sequence). The CDR3: CASSLSGLTYEQYF. CDR3 in DNA: TGTGCCAGCAGCCTTTCGGGACTAACCTACGAGCAGTACTTC. Variable domain in full (rest from reference TRBV7-9 and TRBJ2-7): DTGVSQNPRHKITKRGQNVTFRCDPISEHNRLYWYRQTLGQGPEFLTYFQNEAQLEKSRLLSDRFSAERPKGSFSTLEIQRTEQGDSAMYLCASSLSGLTYEQYFGPGTRLTVT.

This sequence joins TRBV14 and TRBJ2-3; D may be TRBD2 (6 bases). Trimming left V 2 bases short and J 5 bases short, with 14 bases between. Germline CDR1 SGHDN, CDR2 FVKESK. The CDR3 is 15 residues long. The CDR3 DNA reads TGTGCCAGCAGCCAATATCGGGGGTTTTTAGATACGCAGTATTTT. Translated, it gives CASSQYRGFLDTQYF. The full variable domain, in which reference TRBV14 and TRBJ2-3 provide the parts outside the CDR3, is EAGVTQFPSHSVIEKGQTVTLRCDPISGHDNLYWYRRVMGKEIKFLLHFVKESKQDESGMPNNRFLAERTGGTYSTLKVQPAELEDSGVYFCASSQYRGFLDTQYFGPGTRLTVL.

J is TRBJ1-3 and V is TRBV10-3, with 9 bases lining up with TRBD1. J was trimmed by 6 bases and V by 7 bases; bases with no gene match: 7. This CDR3 region has 14 residues. The germline V gene has CDR1 ENHRY and CDR2 SYGVKD. The CDR3 bases are TGTGCCATCAATTCGGGACAGGGAGTAAACACCATATATTTT. Encoded protein: CAINSGQGVNTIYF.

J is TRBJ1-1 and V is TRBV30; D remains unclear. Germline CDR1 and CDR2: GTSNPN and SVGIG (reference sequence). The CDR3 extends over 13 amino acids. The ends were cut back, 0 bases at V and 1 base at J, with 6 bases in the middle. The CDR3 sequence: CAWSVQANTEAFF. The DNA for the CDR3 is TGTGCCTGGAGTGTTCAGGCGAACACTGAAGCTTTCTTT.

This chain uses TRBV6-5 with TRBJ1-1, with a possible D match to TRBD1 (6 bases). CDR1 is MNHEY and CDR2 is SVGAGI in the germline V gene. This CDR3 is built from 14 residues. Trimming stripped 3 bases from V and 4 bases from J, with 12 bases between. The CDR3 is CASSYYGGRTEAFF. CDR3 bases: TGTGCCAGCAGTTATTACGGGGGGCGCACTGAAGCTTTCTTT.

This clone was observed a single time. The genes are TRBV20-1 and TRBJ1-2; D perhaps matches TRBD1 (6 bases). CDR1 and CDR2 (germline): DFQATT, SNEGSKA (reference sequence). The CDR3 contains 11 residues. V was cut by 2 bases and J by 8 bases, with 9 bases left in between. CDR3 residues: CSARTGLGYTF. In DNA form, the CDR3 reads TGCAGTGCTAGAACAGGGCTAGGCTACACCTTC.

The chain combines TRBV25-1 with TRBJ2-1, with D perhaps TRBD1 (6 bases). The CDR3 is 16 amino acids. Trimming took 2 bases from V and 4 from J, leaving 15 bases between them. The germline V gene has CDR1 MGHDK and CDR2 SYGVNS. Here the CDR3 DNA reads TGTGCCAGCAGTGAACGCAGGGGCAAAGCTTACAATGAGCAGTTCTTC. Protein: CASSERRGKAYNEQFF.

CDR3 in DNA: TGTGCCAGCAGCGTTCTGACAGGGGGCCGGAATGAGCAGTTCTTC. Translating it yields CASSVLTGGRNEQFF. The V call is TRBV9, the J call TRBJ2-1, with TRBD1 identical over 10 bases. V was pared by 2 bases and J by 7 bases, with 6 bases of the junction left unmatched. The germline CDR1 and CDR2 sequences are SGDLS and YYNGEE. The CDR3 extends over 15 amino acids.

This chain joins TRBV15 and TRBJ1-1; unclear D gene. The CDR3 extends over 15 amino acids. The germline V and J ends were trimmed by 0 bases and 5 bases, with 13 bases remaining between them. Germline CDR1 LNHNV, CDR2 YYDKDF (reference sequence). CDR3 DNA: TGTGCCACCAGCAGAGATTATCAGGTTTTTACTGAAGCTTTCTTT. Amino acids: CATSRDYQVFTEAFF. The full variable domain, with the rest looked up from reference TRBV15 and TRBJ1-1, is DAMVIQNPRYQVTQFGKPVTLSCSQTLNHNVMYWYQQKSSQAPKLLFHYYDKDFNNEADTPDNFQSRRPNTSFCFLDIRSPGLGDTAMYLCATSRDYQVFTEAFFGQGTRLTVV.

V usage is TRBV28 and J usage is TRBJ1-5; 8 nucleotides agree with TRBD1. Losses at the gene ends were 3 bases for V and 5 bases for J; bases not matched to a gene: 6. This CDR3 has 15 amino acids. Germline-derived CDR1 and CDR2 are MDHEN and SYDVKM. The CDR3 region has the DNA TGTGCCAGCAGTTTCGGGGGACAGGCATATCAGCCCCAGCATTTT. Amino acids: CASSFGGQAYQPQHF.